This passage covers 6 T cell receptor beta chains from one sample sequenced in a study of blood T cell repertoires in COVID-19. Clones were sequenced by immunoSEQ multiplex PCR, and TCRdb holds only the in-frame ones, with some missing. Among about 210,000 clones listed, roughly 79% were seen once. Sequenced: PBMCs or T cells enriched from blood (not recorded which). The source of these receptors is a woman in her fifties or sixties with acute COVID-19.

This clone appeared once. The rearrangement joins TRBV7-2 to TRBJ2-3, with 7 nucleotides matching TRBD2. CDR1 is SGHTA, CDR2 FQGNSA, per germline. V shed 5 bases, J shed 5 bases, and the junction held 10 bases outside the gene matches. The CDR3 is 15 amino acids. For the CDR3, the DNA is TGTGCCAGCAGCCCGAAGACTAGCTCGGTAGATACGCAGTATTTT. It encodes CASSPKTSSVDTQYF.

The chain recombines TRBV11-2 with TRBJ1-5; 9 nucleotides line up with TRBD1. With V trimmed by 1 base and J by 1 base, 2 bases remained unmatched. The CDR3 extends over 16 amino acids. CDR1 and CDR2 from the germline V gene are SGHAT and FQNNGV. The CDR3 reads CASSLGDRVSNQPQHF. For the CDR3, the DNA is TGTGCCAGCAGCTTAGGGGACAGGGTCAGCAATCAGCCCCAGCATTTT.

This rearrangement joins TRBV12-5 to TRBJ2-5; TRBD2 is a possible D gene (6 bases). CDR1 and CDR2 (germline): LGHNT, FRNRAP. V gave up 0 bases and J gave up 14 bases, with 16 bases separating them. The length of the CDR3 is 13 residues. The CDR3 region has the DNA TGTGCTAGTGGTTTGGTCGGCTCCGCAGGGACTTACTTC. This gives the protein CASGLVGSAGTYF. Filled out from reference TRBV12-5 and TRBJ2-5, the complete variable domain reads DARVTQTPRHKVTEMGQEVTMRCQPILGHNTVFWYRQTMMQGLELLAYFRNRAPLDDSGMPKDRFSAEMPDATLATLKIQPSEPRDSAVYFCASGLVGSAGTYFGPGTRLLVL.

This rearrangement joins TRBV29-1 to TRBJ1-4, with D perhaps matching TRBD1 (5 bases). The CDR3 sequence is 12 residues long. Trimming took 4 bases from V and 5 from J, leaving 8 bases between them. Germline CDR1 is SQVTM and CDR2 is ANQGSEA. In DNA form, the CDR3 reads TGCAGCGTTGGACAGTCGAATGAAAAACTGTTTTTT. Encoded protein: CSVGQSNEKLFF. The entire variable domain, with the rest obtained from reference TRBV29-1 and TRBJ1-4, is as follows: SAVISQKPSRDICQRGTSLTIQCQVDSQVTMMFWYRQQPGQSLTLIATANQGSEATYESGFVIDKFPISRPNLTFSTLTVSNMSPEDSSIYLCSVGQSNEKLFFGSGTQLSVL.

The genes are TRBV10-1 and TRBJ2-5, with 12 bases that match TRBD1. Germline V gene lookup returns CDR1 WNHNN and CDR2 SYGVQD (reference sequence). The CDR3 totals 16 residues. Trimming removed 7 bases from V and 6 bases from J; junction bases left unmatched: 12. The DNA for the CDR3 is TGCGCCAGCACCGATATGCGGGACAGGGGGCGGAAGACCCAGTACTTC. Translated, it gives CASTDMRDRGRKTQYF.

The chain has TRBV18 and TRBJ2-2, with 12 bases lining up with TRBD2. Germline V CDR1 and CDR2: KGHSH, LQKENI. The CDR3 is 17 residues long. The junction had 7 bases not matched to a gene; V was cut back by 3 bases and J by 5 bases. CDR3 DNA sequence: TGTGCCAGCTCACCCGTTGGACTAGCGGGGTCTACCGGGGAGCTGTTTTTT. This sequence encodes CASSPVGLAGSTGELFF.